The rows below give T cell receptor beta chains drawn from one sample of a study of T cells in Graves' hyperthyroidism and ophthalmopathy. Each CDR3 protein is one row after TCRdb ran MiXCR on the multiplex PCR reads. The table includes 500,000 or so distinct CDR3 sequences, 15% to 20% detected once. The specimen was blood. These receptors were taken from a woman aged 25 to 39 with Graves' ophthalmopathy. Each CDR3 is given with its conserved first and last residue. A D gene is named only where the DNA matches it firmly. Only part of the rows carry a size: once, few, many, or a class if the clone is expanded.

j_call,v_call,clone_size,d_call,cdr3_nt,cdr3_aa
TRBJ2-5,TRBV6-2/TRBV6-3,-,-,TGTGCCAGCAGTTACAGAAGCGGTGGGGACCAGTACTTC,CASSYRSGGDQYF
TRBJ2-3,TRBV27,few,-,TGTGCCAGCAGTTCCTCAGGGTTCGGAACAGATACGCAGTATTTT,CASSSSGFGTDTQYF
TRBJ2-5,TRBV28,many,TRBD1,TGTGCCAGCAGTATTACAGGGGGCGAACAAGAGACCCAGTACTTC,CASSITGGEQETQYF
TRBJ2-1,TRBV12-3/TRBV12-4,many,-,TGTGCCAGCAGCGCTACCACTGGAAATGAGCAGTTCTTC,CASSATTGNEQFF
TRBJ1-4,TRBV24-1,few,-,TGTGCCACCAGTGAGGCAGCCAATAATGAAAAACTGTTTTTT,CATSEAANNEKLFF
TRBJ1-1,TRBV12-3/TRBV12-4,many,-,TGTGCCAGCAGTTCTCAGGCACTTGGGACTGAAGCTTTCTTT,CASSSQALGTEAFF
TRBJ1-5,TRBV19,few,-,TGTGCCAGTAGTAGGGAGGGAGGTTTTGGCAATCAGCCCCAGCATTTT,CASSREGGFGNQPQHF
TRBJ2-7,TRBV28,many,TRBD1,TGTGCCAGCAGTTCGATGGACAGGGGGCGCGACTACGAGCAGTACTTC,CASSSMDRGRDYEQYF
TRBJ1-3,TRBV28,few,-,TGTGCCAGCAGTTTCCCGGTTGACTCTGGAAACACCATATATTTT,CASSFPVDSGNTIYF
TRBJ2-7,TRBV9,few,TRBD1,TGTGCCAGCAGCGCCGGACAGGGAAACGAGCAGTACTTC,CASSAGQGNEQYF
TRBJ2-7,TRBV7-2,few,-,TGTGCCAGCAGCCACCAAACTATCCTTACCTACGAGCAGTACTTC,CASSHQTILTYEQYF
TRBJ2-7,TRBV19,many,TRBD1,TGTGCCAGTAGTCCGGACAGGGGGCTCCACGAGCAGTACTTC,CASSPDRGLHEQYF
TRBJ2-7,TRBV3-1,many,-,TGTGCCAGCAGCCAAGACCGGGCCCCCCACGAGCAGTACTTC,CASSQDRAPHEQYF
TRBJ2-4,TRBV28,many,TRBD2,TGTGCCAGCAGTTTTCGGACTAGGGCCAAAAACATTCAGTACTTC,CASSFRTRAKNIQYF
TRBJ2-3,TRBV9,few,TRBD1,TGTGCCAGCAGCACCCGATTGACAGGGGCAGATACGCAGTATTTT,CASSTRLTGADTQYF
TRBJ1-1,TRBV10-3,few,-,TGTGCCATCAGTCCGGGGCGGGGGGAAACTGAAGCTTTCTTT,CAISPGRGETEAFF
TRBJ2-7,TRBV29-1,-,-,TGCAGCGTTGAGGCCCCGGGGGGCCACGAGCAGTACTTC,CSVEAPGGHEQYF
TRBJ2-1,TRBV27,many,TRBD1,TGTGCCAGCAGCTTGGCGACAGGGGGCCATGAGCAGTTCTTC,CASSLATGGHEQFF
TRBJ1-4,TRBV7-2,many,-,TGTGCCAGCAGCTTGGGAGGAGGAGGAGGGGAAAAACTGTTTTTT,CASSLGGGGGEKLFF
TRBJ1-6,TRBV28,-,-,TGTGCCAGCACCTCCACCAGGAGCTGGAAAAGGGTCTATAATTCACCCCTCCACTTT,CASTSTRSWKRVYNSPLHF
TRBJ2-1,TRBV29-1,-,TRBD2,TGCAGCGTTGGGGGAGGCGGGAGGGTGAGTAATGAGCAGTTCTTC,CSVGGGGRVSNEQFF